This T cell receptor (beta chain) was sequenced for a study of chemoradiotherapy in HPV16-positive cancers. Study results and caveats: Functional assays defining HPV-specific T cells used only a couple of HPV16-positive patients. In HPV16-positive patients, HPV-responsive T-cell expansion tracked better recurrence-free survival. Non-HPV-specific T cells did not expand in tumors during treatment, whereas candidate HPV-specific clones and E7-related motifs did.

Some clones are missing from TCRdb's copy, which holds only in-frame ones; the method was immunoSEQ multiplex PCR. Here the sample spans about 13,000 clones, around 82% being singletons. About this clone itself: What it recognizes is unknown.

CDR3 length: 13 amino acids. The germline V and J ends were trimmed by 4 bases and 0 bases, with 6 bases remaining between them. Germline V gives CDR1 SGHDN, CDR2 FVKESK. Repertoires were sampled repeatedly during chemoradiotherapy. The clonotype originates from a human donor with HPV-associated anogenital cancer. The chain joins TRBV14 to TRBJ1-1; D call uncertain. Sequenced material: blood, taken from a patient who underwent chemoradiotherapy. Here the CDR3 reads CASSRTMNTEAFF. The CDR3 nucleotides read TGTGCCAGCAGCCGTACCATGAACACTGAAGCTTTCTTT.